This TCR beta chain was recovered during a study of cytomegalovirus exposure and HLA in healthy donors. Whole-study context: Falling in the Caucasian-associated ancestry cluster were about four fifths of some 400 genotyped donors. Study-wide points: In a later analysis, TCR beta V- and J-gene trimming showed a link to a missense DCLRE1C variant. TCR beta sequences reportedly predicted the HLA-A and HLA-B alleles of most subjects accurately.

This CDR3 has 16 residues. The V segment lost 1 base and the J segment 4 bases; nucleotides outside the gene matches: 3. Germline V gene sequence: CDR1 SGHTA, CDR2 FQGNSA. Comment on this clone: Its antigen remains unknown.

The PCR contained 60 Vbeta and 13 Jbeta primers. Produced via immunoSEQ multiplex PCR; TCRdb's table is partial and in-frame only. This specimen shows more than 90,000 clones; the ten leading clones hold more than 3%. Each donor's status was that of a healthy bone marrow donor. V is TRBV7-2 and J is TRBJ2-3; 12 nucleotides agree with TRBD1. The sequence derives from a man aged 25-45 years in good health and CMV-seronegative. The material sequenced was PBMCs. The CDR3 sequence: CASSLVGTGGADTQYF. The CDR3 coding sequence is TGTGCCAGCAGCTTAGTCGGGACAGGGGGCGCAGATACGCAGTATTTT. Full variable domain (remainder filled in from reference TRBV7-2 and TRBJ2-3): GAGVSQSPSNKVTEKGKDVELRCDPISGHTALYWYRQSLGQGLEFLIYFQGNSAPDKSGLPSDRFSAERTGGSVSTLTIQRTQQEDSAVYLCASSLVGTGGADTQYFGPGTRLTVL.